The subject of this entry is one T cell receptor (beta chain). Its antigen is unknown. The library was obtained by the immunoSEQ multiplex PCR assay. For the multiplex PCR, a mixture combining 60 forward primers for TCR Vbeta segments and 13 reverse primers for TCR Jbeta segments was used. The CDR3 region of rearranged TCR beta genes was amplified from genomic DNA by a multiplex PCR assay. The Illumina HiSeq System was used to sequence the amplified TCR beta libraries as 87-base-pair reads. The paper's data handling went like this. A later analysis counted tens of millions of unique TCR beta chains across the 690 or so repertoires, and roughly 9.9 million of these chains were shared by at least two donors. To remove PCR and sequencing errors, raw reads were error-corrected and collapsed into unique sequences using a nearest-neighbor algorithm that merged closely related sequences. CDR3 sequences were aligned to IMGT reference sequences to assign V, D and J gene segments. Each retained sequence needed at least a six-nucleotide match to both a V gene segment and a J gene segment. Rearrangements were classified as productive when the CDR3 lacked stop codons and remained in frame with V and J, and all other rearrangements were classified as non-productive. CDR3 was defined according to IMGT convention as the region running from the second conserved V-encoded cysteine to the conserved J-encoded phenylalanine. The earlier analysis of about 500 of the donors excluded sequences that lacked an unambiguous match to a single V gene segment. In an earlier analysis of about 590 of the donors, a V segment was called functional when productive rearrangements were above 56.7%, and segregating when the standard deviation between donors exceeded 5%. To diagnose cytomegalovirus status from the catalog of TCR beta chain sequences, a statistical classification framework was built. In a later analysis, V and J genes were assigned by comparing TCR nucleotide sequences against IMGT/GENE-DB human TR gene sequences. In a later analysis, CDR3 sequences and most-parsimonious VDJ recombination scenarios were assigned using the TCRdist pipeline. In a later analysis, each TCR beta chain was defined by its CDR3 amino acid sequence together with its V-gene family, and reads lacking a unique V-gene family were excluded. A later analysis removed over 500 highly shared, low-generation-probability nucleotide sequences to deal with suspected cross-contamination and a sequencing artifact. In a later analysis, a clonal expansion index for each public chain was calculated from normalized within-repertoire ranks of inferred template counts. A later analysis computed generation probabilities with a VDJ recombination model fitted to out-of-frame rearrangements, and checked the results against IGoR. In a later analysis, TCR-TCR, TCR-HLA and TCR-CMV co-occurrence was scored with hypergeometric tests, and a repertoire-size bias correction was applied to TCR pairs. In a later analysis, false discovery rates were estimated by permuting HLA or CMV assignments 20 times. In a later analysis, co-occurring TCRs were grouped using DBSCAN, with TCRdist sequence similarity added in when clustering inside HLA-allele-positive subsets. Repertoires with fewer than 30,000 or more than 120,000 public chains, plus five repertoires with anomalous nucleotide sharing, were excluded from co-occurrence clustering. Imported from immuneACCESS, the table was reduced by TCRdb to in-frame sequences with V and J called. These copies leave out some clones; in studies compared against another copy, an unresolved V gene accounts for under half, and the cause of the remainder is not known. V, J and clone size derive from that table, while D and trimming were established from the DNA sequence. The table kept for this sample lists 150,000 to 200,000 clones. Together, the top ten hold 1.3% of the sample.

This sample is drawn from a study of cytomegalovirus exposure and HLA in healthy donors (dated by TCRdb to 2015 to 2018). For the study in its entirety: An earlier analysis of more than 550 of the donors reported about 280 Gb of sequence data and 95 million to 130 million unique TCR beta sequences obtained from about 200 million T cells. Across some 400 genotyped donors of the cohort, an average of about 240,000 unique TCR beta nucleotide sequences per donor were sequenced, and approximately 17% of those sequences were non-productive. Alongside the repertoire data, information on donor age, sex, ethnicity and CMV serostatus was compiled. Rather than drawing on any new phenotypic data, the later analysis identified candidate immune exposures from TCR beta sequences and the way those sequences occurred across donors. Along with the roughly 610-subject first cohort, a separate validation cohort of over a hundred different subjects was used. The study combined high-throughput TCR immunosequencing, statistical association of individual TCRs with disease status, and machine learning to predict cytomegalovirus infection status. Of the approximately 400 genotyped donors, 81% fell in the genetic ancestry cluster associated with self-reported Caucasian donors. Genome-wide SNP genotypes for about 65% of the 666 donors were used in a later genetic analysis, which treated that subset as a discovery cohort. A later analysis re-examined previously published TCR beta repertoires from more than 650 donors and added high-resolution HLA genotyping to investigate patterns of TCR occurrence. Roughly 300 gigabases of sequencing data and 70 million to 95 million unique TCR sequences made up an early release that covered nearly 650 HLA-typed donors. The number of donors typed differed by locus, with roughly 629-640 for A, B, C, DRB1 and DQB1, 522 for DQA1, over 600 for DPA1, and around 450 for DPB1. The study aimed to test whether signatures of past pathogen exposure could be identified by cataloging public T cell receptors. HLA typing covered class I and class II loci at four-digit resolution. All discovery cohort repertoires had been generated using a single sequencing platform. To decide whether each TCR beta V gene segment behaved as functional or pseudogenic, an earlier analysis of fewer than 750 of the donors relied on high-throughput TCR beta sequencing. The T cell repertoires of 700 or so subjects were profiled by immunosequencing and related to cytomegalovirus serostatus. Four or five DR-DQ haplotypes were handled as single units for association and clustering, since linkage in the cohort was strong.

The germline V gene encodes CDR1 SGDLS and CDR2 YYNGEE. V is trimmed back by 4 bases and J by 14 bases, and the junction contains 13 bases that no gene match accounts for. The CDR3 spans 13 residues, from the cysteine through the phenylalanine. Of the read, only the CDR3 DNA is kept; its 39 bases are in frame from base 1. The cohort was made up of 666 healthy bone marrow donors. Cohort members were all nominally healthy when sampled, although unrecorded immune exposures were likely present. The donor tested CMV seronegative and was one of the 352 seronegative cohort members. Every donor gave a peripheral blood sample, and the peripheral blood mononuclear cells from that sample were used for TCR beta sequencing. The Qiagen DNeasy Blood Extraction Kit was used to extract genomic DNA from the blood cell samples. General conclusions and limits of the study: Immune exposure information for the cohort was limited to CMV serostatus. Linkage disequilibrium might explain the correlated functional status among segregating V segments, but an unknown experimental factor could not be ruled out. Because counts were too low, some 17 rarely observed V segments, including chromosome 9 orphons, were excluded from the earlier analysis of around 640 of the donors. In a later analysis, TCR association rates were found to vary across HLA loci, with the most associated TCRs seen for DRB1 alleles and the fewest for HLA-C alleles. An earlier analysis of 450 to 750 of the donors showed that most TCR beta V segments appeared in productive rearrangements either about 87% or about 30% of the time, which broadly matched IMGT annotations. A later genetic analysis associated a missense DCLRE1C variant with V-gene and J-gene trimming of TCR beta chains, and an independent cohort replicated the association. Compared with equally common non-associated chains, HLA-associated TCR beta chains in a later analysis were more clonally expanded and had lower generation probabilities. A further reported finding was that TCR beta sequences accurately predicted the HLA-A and HLA-B alleles for most subjects in the first cohort. While some public TCRs were present in many individuals, most TCR sequences turned up only very rarely across donors. A few of the identified cytomegalovirus-associated TCR beta chains were confirmed in vitro to be specific for cytomegalovirus antigens. In this cohort, only TCR beta chains were sequenced, and detectable features were limited by the absence of alpha or paired-chain data. Assigning TCR associations to individual alleles was difficult when HLA alleles, especially DR and DQ, strongly co-occurred. Because HLA typing was missing for some donors at each locus, association tests included only the typed subset. Presence/absence analyses assumed roughly uniform sequencing depth across donors, an assumption that may not hold. According to a later analysis, most CMV-associated TCR beta chains appeared to be HLA-restricted, and the HLA associations seemed to be driven largely by CMV exposure. In a later analysis, several top co-occurrence clusters were reported to appear linked to parvovirus B19, influenza, CMV and Epstein-Barr virus. In the study, some 180 TCR beta chains were listed as associated with cytomegalovirus. A later genetic analysis reported fewer N-insertions in productive TCRs among donors in an Asian-associated ancestry cluster than the roughly 620-donor mean. Specific HLA alleles were associated with 15,000 to 20,000 TCR beta sequences at a false discovery rate of 0.05 in a later analysis. The classifier was reported to diagnose cytomegalovirus status with high specificity and sensitivity in both the original cohort and the validation cohort. The 87-base-pair reads could not distinguish some IMGT-functional V segments, including TRBV6-2 and TRBV6-3, so those segments were excluded. The sequencing pipeline was judged likely to have produced a cluster of highly shared sequence variants as a technical artifact. According to the authors, the approach could potentially be generalized to other disease states and immunological phenotypes.

The rearrangement combines TRBV9 with TRBJ1-1, and 8 bases in between align with TRBD1. The specimen was PBMCs. The receptor comes from a woman aged 60 to 75 in good health and CMV-seronegative. The CDR3 corresponds to CASSSAVRDRPFF. The nucleotide sequence is TGTGCCAGCAGCTCAGCCGTCCGGGACAGGCCCTTCTTT. With the portions outside the CDR3 filled from the reference TRBV9 and TRBJ1-1 genes, the complete variable region becomes DSGVTQTPKHLITATGQRVTLRCSPRSGDLSVYWYQQSLDQGLQFLIQYYNGEERAKGNILERFSAQQFPDLHSELNLSSLELGDSALYFCASSSAVRDRPFFGQGTRLTVV.